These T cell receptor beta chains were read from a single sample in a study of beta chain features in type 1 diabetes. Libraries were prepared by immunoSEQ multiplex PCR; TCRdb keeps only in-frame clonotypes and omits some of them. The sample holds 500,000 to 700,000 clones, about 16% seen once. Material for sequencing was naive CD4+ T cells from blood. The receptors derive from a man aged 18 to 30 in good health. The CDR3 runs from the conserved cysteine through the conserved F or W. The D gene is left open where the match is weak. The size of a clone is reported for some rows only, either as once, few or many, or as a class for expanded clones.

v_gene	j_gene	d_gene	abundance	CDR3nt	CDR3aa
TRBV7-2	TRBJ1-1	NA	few	TGTGCCAGCAGCTTACTGGTTAACACTGAAGCTTTCTTT	CASSLLVNTEAFF
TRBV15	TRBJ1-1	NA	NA	TGTGCCACCAGCAGAGACAGGGCAGATCTGAACACTGAAGCTTTCTTT	CATSRDRADLNTEAFF
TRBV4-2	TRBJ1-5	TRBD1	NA	TGTGCCAGCAGCCCCTTAGGGCAGGGGGGCAATCAGCCCCAGCATTTT	CASSPLGQGGNQPQHF
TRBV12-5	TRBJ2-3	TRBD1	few	TGTGCTAGTGGCCCCGGGACAGGCGATTCAGATACGCAGTATTTT	CASGPGTGDSDTQYF
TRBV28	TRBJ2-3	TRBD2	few	TGTGCCACCGTAGCGGGAGTTGGCACAGATACGCAGTATTTT	CATVAGVGTDTQYF
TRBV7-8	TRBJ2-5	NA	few	TGTGCCAGCAGCTTAGAGGATGGCAGGAGAGAGACCCAGTACTTC	CASSLEDGRRETQYF
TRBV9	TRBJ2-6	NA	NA	TGTGCCAGCAGCCCCGAAGGAGCTGGGGCCAACGTCCTGACTTTC	CASSPEGAGANVLTF
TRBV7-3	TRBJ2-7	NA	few	TGTGCCAGCAGCTTAAGACGGGATGGGTACGAGCAGTACTTC	CASSLRRDGYEQYF
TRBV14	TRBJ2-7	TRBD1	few	TGTGCCAGCAGTCAAACACAGGGGTACGAGCAGTACTTC	CASSQTQGYEQYF
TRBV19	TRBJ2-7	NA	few	TGTGCCAGTAGTATTGGTGGACAGGCCGGGGGCCACGAGCAGTACTTC	CASSIGGQAGGHEQYF
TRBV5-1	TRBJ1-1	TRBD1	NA	TGCGCCAGCAGCCGGCCCGACAGGGCAAACACTGAAGCTTTCTTT	CASSRPDRANTEAFF
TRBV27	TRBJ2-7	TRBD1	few	TGTGCCAGCAGTGTCACAGGGGGCCCCTCCTACGAGCAGTACTTC	CASSVTGGPSYEQYF
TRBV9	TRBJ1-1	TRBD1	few	TGTGCCAGCAGCGTACCTGGACAGGGAGAAACTGAAGCTTTCTTT	CASSVPGQGETEAFF
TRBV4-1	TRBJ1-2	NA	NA	TGCGCCAGCAGCAATCACAGAGATACTAACTATGGCTACACCTTC	CASSNHRDTNYGYTF
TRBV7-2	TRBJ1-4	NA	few	TGTGCCAGCAGCCCCGGGCAGGGGAATGAAAAACTGTTTTTT	CASSPGQGNEKLFF
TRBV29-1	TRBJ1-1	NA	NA	TGCAGCGTTGAACAGCCATTTGAAGCTTTCTTT	CSVEQPFEAFF
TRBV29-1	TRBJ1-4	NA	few	TGCAGCGTCTCAGGGTCCAGGGAGGAAAAACTGTTTTTT	CSVSGSREEKLFF
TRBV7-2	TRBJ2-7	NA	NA	TGTGCCAGCAGCCGCCCTAACTACGAGCAGTACTTC	CASSRPNYEQYF
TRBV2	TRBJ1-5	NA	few	TGTGCCAGTGGAGGGGAGAGCAATCAGCCCCAGCATTTT	CASGGESNQPQHF
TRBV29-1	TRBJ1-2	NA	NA	TGCAGCGTAAACCGGGACCGGGAGGCCTATGGCTACACCTTC	CSVNRDREAYGYTF
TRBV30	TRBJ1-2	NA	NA	TGTGCCTGGAGTGTAGGCAGCGGAAGTAACTATGGCTACACCTTC	CAWSVGSGSNYGYTF
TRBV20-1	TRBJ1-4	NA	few	TGCAGTGCCAGAAGTGAAAAACTGTTTTTT	CSARSEKLFF
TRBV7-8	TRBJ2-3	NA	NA	TGTGCCAGCAGCTTTTGGGACTCCGGGACCCGGGGAGATACGCAGTATTTT	CASSFWDSGTRGDTQYF
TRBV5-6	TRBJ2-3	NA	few	TGTGCCAGCAGCTTATATGGGACGGGGAGAACAGATACGCAGTATTTT	CASSLYGTGRTDTQYF
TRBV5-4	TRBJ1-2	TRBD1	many	TGTGCCAGCAGCAGCCGAGGACAGGGCCGAGGCTACACCTTC	CASSSRGQGRGYTF
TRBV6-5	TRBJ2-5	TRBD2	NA	TGTGCCAGCAGAAGACTAGCGGGGCGGGAGACCCAGTACTTC	CASRRLAGRETQYF
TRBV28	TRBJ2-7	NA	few	TGTGCCAGCATAGCCCAGAGAGTACCGGGCGAGCAGTACTTC	CASIAQRVPGEQYF
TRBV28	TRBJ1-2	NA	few	TGTGCCAGCAGTTCGGGAGGGAACTATGGCTACACCTTC	CASSSGGNYGYTF
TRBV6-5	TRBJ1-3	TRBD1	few	TGTGCCAGCAGTTGGGCCAGGGGGCAATTTGGAAACACCATATATTTT	CASSWARGQFGNTIYF
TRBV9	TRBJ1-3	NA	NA	TGTGCCAGCAGCCCCCGGCAGGGATGGTTGAACACCATATATTTT	CASSPRQGWLNTIYF
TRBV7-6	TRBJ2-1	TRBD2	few	TGTGCCAGCAGCTCGGGACTAGCGGGAGCTATCCATGAGCAGTTCTTC	CASSSGLAGAIHEQFF
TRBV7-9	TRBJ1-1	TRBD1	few	TGTGCCAGCAGCTTTCCAGGGGGCACTGAAGCTTTCTTT	CASSFPGGTEAFF
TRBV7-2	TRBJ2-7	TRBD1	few	TGTGCCAGCAGCTTACGCCCTGGGACAGGGTTCGACGAGCAGTACTTC	CASSLRPGTGFDEQYF
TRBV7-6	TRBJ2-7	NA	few	TGTGCCAGCAGCTCTAGGGACTTAACCTACGAGCAGTACTTC	CASSSRDLTYEQYF
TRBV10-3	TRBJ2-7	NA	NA	TGTGCCATCAGTGAGTCCAACTACGAGCAGTACTTC	CAISESNYEQYF
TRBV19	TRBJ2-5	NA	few	TGTGCCAGTACACAGGGTGCCCAAGAGACCCAGTACTTC	CASTQGAQETQYF
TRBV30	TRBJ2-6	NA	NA	TGTGCCTGGAGTGCAGGGTTCCCAACCTCCTCTGGGGCCAACGTCCTGACTTTC	CAWSAGFPTSSGANVLTF
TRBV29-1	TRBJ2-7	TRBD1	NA	TGCAGCGTTGAGTATGCTGGGACAGGGTCTACGAAGCAGTACTTC	CSVEYAGTGSTKQYF
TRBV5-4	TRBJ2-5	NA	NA	TGTGCCAGCAGCTTTTTTCAAGAGACCCAGTACTTC	CASSFFQETQYF
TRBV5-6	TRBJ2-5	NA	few	TGTGCCAGCAGCCTTAAAGAGACCCAGTACTTC	CASSLKETQYF